This entry lists 30 T cell receptor beta chains sequenced from one sample in a study of response to subunit inactivated influenza vaccine. TCRdb reprocessed the RT-PCR reads with MiXCR, giving one entry per CDR3 protein. The sample has around 190,000 distinct CDR3 sequences; approximately 15% are singletons. Sample: CD8+ T cells sorted from PBMCs, taken roughly 5 days after vaccination. Receptors originate from a man aged 50-60 years who received an inactivated influenza vaccine.

The V call is TRBV6-1, the J call TRBJ2-2; no clear D gene. CDR1 is MNHNS, CDR2 SASEGT, per germline. The ends were cut back, 2 bases at V and 6 bases at J, with 10 bases in the middle. The CDR3 is made up of 14 amino acids. Written as DNA, the CDR3 is TGTGCCAGCAGTGAATTGACAAGGCCCGGGGAGCTGTTTTTT. Translated: CASSELTRPGELFF.

A few counts support this clonotype. The chain employs TRBV28 and TRBJ2-1, with 8 nucleotides matching TRBD2. CDR3 size: 16 residues. Germline trimming cut 5 bases from V and 5 bases from J; bases unmatched to any gene: 11. Germline CDR1 is MDHEN and CDR2 is SYDVKM. For the CDR3, the DNA is TGTGCCAGCAGTCGCCCTATAGCGGGATTGGACAATGAGCAGTTCTTC. Its translation: CASSRPIAGLDNEQFF.

The chain is built from TRBV9 and TRBJ2-7; TRBD2 matches at 10 bases. After removal of 0 bases from V and 1 base from J, the junction contained 4 bases not matched to a gene. CDR1 SGDLS and CDR2 YYNGEE come from the germline V gene. CDR3 length equals 16 residues. CDR3 nucleotide sequence: TGTGCCAGCAGCGTAGATAGCGGGGGGCTTTCCTACGAGCAGTACTTC. Its translation: CASSVDSGGLSYEQYF. Filled out from reference TRBV9 and TRBJ2-7, the complete variable domain reads DSGVTQTPKHLITATGQRVTLRCSPRSGDLSVYWYQQSLDQGLQFLIQYYNGEERAKGNILERFSAQQFPDLHSELNLSSLELGDSALYFCASSVDSGGLSYEQYFGPGTRLTVT.

The chain employs TRBV11-2 and TRBJ2-7; D is ambiguous. Germline values: CDR1 SGHAT, CDR2 FQNNGV. The CDR3 contains 15 residues. With 5 bases removed from V and 2 bases from J, the gap between germline ends came to 16 bases. The CDR3 spells CASSPSPGSPYEQYF. The CDR3 DNA reads TGTGCCAGCAGCCCATCGCCGGGCAGTCCCTACGAGCAGTACTTC.

At least ten counts were recorded for this clonotype. The CDR3 loop reads CSVEDRRTGVLYEQYF. CDR3 DNA: TGCAGCGTTGAAGATCGGCGGACAGGGGTTCTATACGAGCAGTACTTC. The rearrangement links TRBV29-1 to TRBJ2-7; TRBD1 aligns across 9 bases. The V and J ends lost 0 bases and 4 bases, in that order; junction bases with no gene match: 10. The CDR3 consists of 16 residues. The V gene's germline CDR1 is SQVTM and CDR2 ANQGSEA.

This clonotype was seen a few times. The chain uses TRBV6-5 and TRBJ2-7; D is uncertain. V lost 0 bases, J lost 6 bases, and 6 bases lay in between. The CDR3 sequence is 12 residues long. Germline V gene data show CDR1 as MNHEY and CDR2 as SVGAGI. CDR3 protein: CASSYSGSEQYF. The CDR3 DNA sequence: TGTGCCAGCAGTTACTCGGGGTCCGAGCAGTACTTC.

The V gene is TRBV29-1, the J gene TRBJ1-5, with 7 bases aligning to TRBD1. V dropped 4 bases and J dropped 3; count of bases not matched to a gene: 3. Germline V CDR1 and CDR2: SQVTM, ANQGSEA. The CDR3 has 13 residues. CDR3 in amino acids: CSVVTGDNQPQHF. The CDR3, as DNA: TGCAGCGTTGTTACAGGGGACAATCAGCCCCAGCATTTT.

This clonotype was seen at least ten times. The chain carries TRBV14 and TRBJ2-3; D remains ambiguous. In germline, CDR1 is SGHDN, CDR2 FVKESK. The CDR3 length is 16 residues. Trimming stripped 0 bases from V and 2 bases from J, with 12 bases between. In DNA, the CDR3 is TGTGCCAGCAGCCAAGATATGGCAGCAAACACAGATACGCAGTATTTT. Protein product: CASSQDMAANTDTQYF.

This clonotype was counted only a few times. V is TRBV4-1 and J is TRBJ1-3; no definite D call. CDR3 length equals 16 residues. The germline V and J ends were trimmed by 1 base and 0 bases, with 10 bases remaining between them. Germline CDR1 is MGHRA and CDR2 is YSYEKL. In DNA, the CDR3 is TGCGCCAGCAGCCAAGCTGGACCGCCCTCTGGAAACACCATATATTTT. Protein sequence: CASSQAGPPSGNTIYF.

This clonotype was seen a handful of times. This chain connects TRBV7-9 to TRBJ2-1, with a weak D call TRBD2 (6 bases). Germline values: CDR1 SEHNR, CDR2 FQNEAQ (reference sequence). V lost 9 bases, J lost 6 bases, and 12 bases lay in between. This CDR3 is built from 12 residues. The CDR3 loop is CARETSSNEQFF. CDR3 nucleotide sequence: TGTGCCAGGGAGACTAGTTCCAATGAGCAGTTCTTC.

The genes are TRBV12-3 or TRBV12-4 and TRBJ2-1; D might be TRBD2 (6 bases). V lost 6 bases and J 7 bases, leaving 19 bases between the germline ends. This CDR3 has 15 residues. The CDR3 nucleotides are TGTGCCAGCAGCCGTAGCGGAGACAATCGGAATGAGCAGTTCTTC. It is translated as CASSRSGDNRNEQFF.

The chain has TRBV20-1 and TRBJ2-7, with 9 bases fitting TRBD1. Germline V lookup: CDR1 DFQATT, CDR2 SNEGSKA (reference sequence). The CDR3 has 14 residues. With 3 bases clipped from V and 7 bases from J, the junction kept 10 bases outside the gene matches. DNA for the CDR3: TGCAGTGCTAGCACAGGGGGCGTCCTAGCGGAGCAGTACTTC. It is translated as CSASTGGVLAEQYF.

This clonotype showed up many times. CDR3 bases: TGTGCCAGCAGCCAAGATCCTAGCGGGAGATCCCCAGAGACCCAGTACTTC. Its protein product is CASSQDPSGRSPETQYF. The chain is built from TRBV4-2 and TRBJ2-5; 10 nucleotides line up with TRBD2. The CDR3 runs to 17 residues. CDR1 and CDR2 (germline): LGHNA, YNFKEQ. V shed 0 bases, J shed 4 bases, and the junction held 8 bases outside the gene matches.

The chain carries TRBV28 and TRBJ2-2, with 7 nucleotides matching TRBD2. V dropped 1 base and J dropped 3; count of bases not matched to a gene: 5. CDR1 is MDHEN and CDR2 is SYDVKM in the germline V gene. This CDR3 spans 16 amino acids. Here the CDR3 DNA reads TGTGCCAGCAGTTTATTCCGAGGACTAGACACCGGGGAGCTGTTTTTT. It is translated as CASSLFRGLDTGELFF.

This clonotype occurred a few times. The chain has TRBV4-1 and TRBJ2-3, with a possible D match to TRBD2 (6 bases). The germline V gene encodes CDR1 MGHRA and CDR2 YSYEKL. Trimming cost V 0 bases and J 5 bases, with 18 bases left between them. This CDR3 is built from 17 residues. The CDR3 spells CASSQDHGREVIDTQYF. In DNA, the CDR3 is TGCGCCAGCAGCCAAGATCACGGCAGGGAGGTGATAGATACGCAGTATTTT.

This clonotype was detected once. The chain employs TRBV7-2 and TRBJ2-7, with D possibly being TRBD1 (6 bases). V lost 7 bases, J lost 3 bases, and 16 bases lay in between. This CDR3 is built from 14 residues. Germline CDR1 SGHTA, CDR2 FQGNSA. CDR3 protein: CASTPTRGLYEQYF. In DNA form, the CDR3 reads TGTGCCAGCACCCCCACCAGGGGCCTCTACGAGCAGTACTTC.

This clonotype was observed many times. The CDR3 is CASSRNTEAFF. The CDR3 DNA reads as TGTGCCAGCAGTCGAAACACTGAAGCTTTCTTT. The genes are TRBV6-2 or TRBV6-3 and TRBJ1-1; D gene ambiguous. The CDR3 contains 11 residues. Germline CDR1 reads MNHEY; CDR2 reads SVGEGT. V shed 5 bases and J shed 2 bases, with 3 bases lying between them.

CDR3 amino acids: CASTPTWGADNEQFF. In DNA, the CDR3 is TGTGCCAGCACCCCCACGTGGGGAGCGGACAATGAGCAGTTCTTC. The rearrangement links TRBV2 to TRBJ2-1; weak D call: TRBD2 (5 bases). This CDR3 is built from 15 residues. Deletions cut 7 bases from V and 5 bases from J, with 18 bases between. Germline V gene lookup returns CDR1 SNHLY and CDR2 FYNNEI.

This clonotype was observed many times. The chain links TRBV6-2 or TRBV6-3 to TRBJ2-5; TRBD1 is a possible D gene (5 bases). The germline CDR1 and CDR2 sequences are MNHEY and SVGEGT. With 2 bases removed from V and 5 bases from J, the gap between germline ends came to 15 bases. There are 15 residues in the CDR3. DNA of the CDR3: TGTGCCAGCAGTTACGTTGGGGCAGTTGGGGAGACCCAGTACTTC. It is translated as CASSYVGAVGETQYF.

This clonotype appeared a few times. The genes are TRBV9 and TRBJ2-3; tentatively, D is TRBD2 (6 bases). Germline V lookup: CDR1 SGDLS, CDR2 YYNGEE. V shed 0 bases and J shed 1 base, with 9 bases lying between them. The CDR3 is 15 amino acids. The DNA of the CDR3 is TGTGCCAGCAGCGTAGCGGGAGCGGGCACAGATACGCAGTATTTT. It encodes CASSVAGAGTDTQYF.

This clonotype was recorded many times. The chain has TRBV27 and TRBJ1-1; TRBD1 is a possible D gene (5 bases). Germline V gives CDR1 MNHEY, CDR2 SMNVEV (reference sequence). V lost 1 base and J lost 5, with 11 bases in between. The CDR3 has 14 residues. CDR3 protein: CASSLYAGRTEAFF. CDR3 in DNA: TGTGCCAGCAGTTTATACGCAGGGAGAACTGAAGCTTTCTTT.

The gene calls are TRBV13 and TRBJ2-7; 9 nucleotides agree with TRBD1. The V gene's germline CDR1 is PRHDT and CDR2 FYEKMQ (reference sequence). V was clipped by 1 base and J by 7 bases; unmatched bases: 8. The CDR3 sequence is 15 residues long. CDR3 sequence: CASSLEGQGYEEQYF. The CDR3 DNA follows: TGTGCCAGCAGCTTAGAGGGACAGGGTTATGAGGAGCAGTACTTC.

The sample holds many counts of this clonotype. The chain combines TRBV12-3 or TRBV12-4 with TRBJ2-1; TRBD1 matches at 10 bases. V shed 0 bases, J shed 5 bases, and the junction held 1 base outside the gene matches. The CDR3 is 15 amino acids. CDR3 sequence (DNA): TGTGCCAGCAGTTTAGCCGGGACAGGGGACAATGAGCAGTTCTTC. Translation gives CASSLAGTGDNEQFF.

The V call is TRBV19, the J call TRBJ2-7, with 8 bases fitting TRBD1. Trimming at V came to 5 bases and at J to 5 bases, leaving 8 bases not matched to a gene. Germline CDR1 is LNHDA and CDR2 is SQIVND (reference sequence). CDR3 length: 14 amino acids. This chain's CDR3 is CASSDHGTGNEQYF. The CDR3 coding sequence is TGTGCCAGTAGTGACCATGGGACAGGTAACGAGCAGTACTTC. Full variable domain (outside the CDR3, taken from reference TRBV19 and TRBJ2-7): DGGITQSPKYLFRKEGQNVTLSCEQNLNHDAMYWYRQDPGQGLRLIYYSQIVNDFQKGDIAEGYSVSREKKESFPLTVTSAQKNPTAFYLCASSDHGTGNEQYFGPGTRLTVT.

This clonotype occurred a few times. The chain carries TRBV24-1 and TRBJ2-2; 12 positions agree with TRBD2. Germline values: CDR1 KGHDR, CDR2 SFDVKD. V lost 6 bases, J lost 0 bases, and 7 bases stayed unmatched. There are 18 residues in the CDR3. CDR3 coding DNA: TGTGCCACCAGTTTGACTAGCGGGGGAGCCCCGAACACCGGGGAGCTGTTTTTT. Translating gives CATSLTSGGAPNTGELFF.

The chain joins TRBV29-1 to TRBJ2-6; D not certain. The ends were cut back, 4 bases at V and 4 bases at J, with 5 bases in the middle. The CDR3 spans 12 residues. CDR1 SQVTM and CDR2 ANQGSEA come from the germline V gene. The CDR3 here is CSVASGANVLTF. CDR3 DNA sequence: TGCAGCGTTGCGTCCGGGGCCAACGTCCTGACTTTC.

V and J are TRBV3-1 and TRBJ2-7; 8 bases match TRBD2. The CDR3 runs to 14 residues. Trimming removed 8 bases from V and 6 bases from J; junction bases left unmatched: 12. CDR1 and CDR2 from the germline V gene are LGHDT and YNNKEL (reference sequence). CDR3 sequence (DNA): TGTGCCAGCGTGAAGGGGACTAGGCCCGCCGAGCAGTACTTC. Its protein product is CASVKGTRPAEQYF.

This clonotype was counted between two and nine times. The chain joins TRBV7-9 to TRBJ2-2; 7 bases fit TRBD2. CDR1 and CDR2 (germline): SEHNR, FQNEAQ (reference sequence). The CDR3 runs to 14 residues. V dropped 5 bases and J dropped 5; count of bases not matched to a gene: 5. In DNA, the CDR3 is TGTGCCAGCAGCCCGGCCGGGGGGACCGGGGAGCTGTTTTTT. This codes for CASSPAGGTGELFF.

The sample holds a few counts of this clonotype. The chain links TRBV5-8 to TRBJ2-5; TRBD1 might be the D (6 bases). CDR3 length: 15 amino acids. The V gene lost 2 bases and the J gene lost 0 bases, with 11 bases spanning the gap. Per germline, CDR1 SGHTS and CDR2 YDEGEE. The CDR3 here is CASSFGHRDQETQYF. DNA of the CDR3: TGTGCCAGCAGCTTCGGGCACAGGGACCAAGAGACCCAGTACTTC.

This clonotype showed up many times. V gene TRBV3-1 combines with J gene TRBJ2-1, with a possible D match to TRBD2 (6 bases). Deletions cut 4 bases from V and 4 bases from J, with 14 bases between. The length of the CDR3 is 15 residues. From germline, CDR1 is LGHDT and CDR2 YNNKEL (reference sequence). In nucleotides, the CDR3 is TGTGCCAGCAGCCGCGGGACTTCGAAATACAATGAGCAGTTCTTC. Translated: CASSRGTSKYNEQFF.